This TCR beta chain was identified during a study of blood T cell repertoires in COVID-19 (dated by TCRdb to the early 2020s). As for the study more broadly: Collaborator samples came from the United States, Italy and Spain and covered acute and convalescent phases of COVID-19. The repertoires were released in a freely available public database intended as a resource for research on the immune response to SARS-CoV-2. The material from the prospective study consisted of cDNA or gDNA derived from T cells, B-cell-depleted T cells, or PBMCs. The dataset comprised deeply sampled blood TCRbeta repertoires from subjects exposed to, actively infected with, or recovered from COVID-19. The samples were drawn from two sources: the first 160 participants of the ongoing ImmuneRACE study, and 1,200 or so subjects contributed by 6 global collaborators. A de-identified subject ID, COVID-19 status, age in years and sex were almost always included in the sample metadata. Where available, HLA class I and class II types were obtained from metadata supplied by the sample provider rather than from assay-based typing. Overall study outcomes, separate from this receptor: The quantity of clinical and demographic metadata differed by source and by participant and was supplied without curation.

From the germline V gene, CDR1 is SNHLY and CDR2 is FYNNEI. The CDR3 runs 16 residues from the cysteine to the phenylalanine. Of all the DNA, just the CDR3 is kept, 48 bases in frame from base 1. V loses 5 bases at its end and J loses 10 bases; junction bases beyond the gene matches: 14. Details on this clone: The specificity of this receptor is unknown. The input lacks base qualities; no much larger clone sits a single base away.

TCRbeta CDR3 regions were amplified from genomic DNA by means of the immunoSEQ Assay, a bias-controlled multiplex PCR. In the source study's methods: Nucleated cell counts per sample were estimated from amplification of reference gene primers within the assay. To quantify the absolute abundance of each unique TCRbeta CDR3 rearrangement, sequence reads were collapsed and filtered. For each sample, productive Simpson clonality was calculated by taking the square root of Simpson's diversity index across productive rearrangements. TCRdb carries this immuneACCESS record with in-frame sequences only. Its versions omit some clonotypes, under half of them owing to an unresolved V gene in the studies checked, with the rest unexplained. V and J calls and clone size are those listed in that table; D and trimming were worked out from the DNA. The sample data list roughly 75,000 clones, and around 84% of these were observed just once. In total, the top ten clones hold roughly 0.83% of the sample.

Whole blood was collected in K2EDTA tubes by collaborating institutions according to the institutions' own protocols. For TCRbeta analysis, collaborator samples were shipped as frozen whole blood, as isolated PBMCs, or as DNA extracted from either sample type. Sequencing input: peripheral blood. The chain was built from TRBV2 and TRBJ1-4; 9 bases in the junction line up with TRBD1. This clonotype originated in a woman aged 70-85 years with acute or convalescent COVID-19. CDR3 loop: CASSPPDRGVLGKLFF. The DNA sequence follows: TGTGCCAGCAGTCCCCCGGACAGGGGTGTCCTAGGAAAACTGTTTTTT.